This T cell receptor beta chain was obtained from a study of blood T cell repertoires in COVID-19. In the study overall: COVID-19 samples, acute and convalescent, were from the United States, Italy and Spain. Sources were T cells, B-cell-depleted T cells, or PBMCs; the material itself was cDNA or gDNA.

Authors' analysis steps: Amplification from reference gene primers served as the basis for estimated nucleated cell counts. TCRdb's table, derived via immunoSEQ multiplex PCR, lists solely in-frame clones and lacks some. V and J calls and clone size are those listed in that table; D and trimming were worked out from the DNA. Among almost 55,000 clones, 84% were seen once, and the ten largest hold roughly 2.7%. Per germline, CDR1 MGHRA and CDR2 YSYEKL. V lost 0 bases to trimming and J lost 0 bases, with 8 bases between them. The CDR3 runs 15 residues. Sequences were obtained from peripheral blood. The rearrangement joins TRBV4-1 to TRBJ1-2; tentatively, D is TRBD1 (5 bases). This clonotype was obtained from a man aged 50 to 60 with acute or convalescent COVID-19. The CDR3 DNA sequence: TGCGCCAGCAGCCAAGAACTGACAGCTAACTATGGCTACACCTTC. Translation gives CASSQELTANYGYTF.